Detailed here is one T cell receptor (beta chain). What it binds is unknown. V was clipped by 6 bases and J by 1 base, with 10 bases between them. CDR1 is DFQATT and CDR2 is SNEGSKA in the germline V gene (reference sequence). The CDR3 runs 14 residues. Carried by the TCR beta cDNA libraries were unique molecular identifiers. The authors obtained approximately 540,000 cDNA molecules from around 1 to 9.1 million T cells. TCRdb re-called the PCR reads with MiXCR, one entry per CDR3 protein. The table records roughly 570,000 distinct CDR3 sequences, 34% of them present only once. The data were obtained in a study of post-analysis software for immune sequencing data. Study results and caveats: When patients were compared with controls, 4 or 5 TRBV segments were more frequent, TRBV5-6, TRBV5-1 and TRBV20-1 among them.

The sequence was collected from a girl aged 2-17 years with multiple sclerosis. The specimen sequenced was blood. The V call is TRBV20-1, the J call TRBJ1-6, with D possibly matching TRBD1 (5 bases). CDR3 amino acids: CSATSGSYNSPLHF. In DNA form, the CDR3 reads TGCAGTGCCACCTCAGGGTCCTATAATTCACCCCTCCACTTT.